This TCR beta chain was observed in a study of CD8 T cells in Susac syndrome. Sequencing of TCR beta was carried out in blood CD8+ and CD4+ T cells. An amount of RNA that ranged from roughly 0.45 to 1 ug was reverse transcribed with random hexamers. Multiplex immunoSEQ PCR targeted 54 Vbeta and 13 Jbeta TCR beta segments. From the immunoSEQ multiplex PCR reads, TCRdb called clonotypes with MiXCR, one entry per CDR3 protein. The data hold 95,000 to 150,000 distinct CDR3 sequences, with around 94% observed a single time. Germline lookup yields CDR1 LNHDA and CDR2 SQIVND (reference sequence). Trimming took 0 bases from V and 4 from J, leaving 12 bases between them. CDR3 length: 15 residues.

The chain recombines TRBV19 with TRBJ1-1; no reliable D call. This receptor was taken from a human donor in good health. Specimen: CD4+ T cells from PBMCs. CDR3 residues: CASSIEGSFRTEAFF. CDR3 nucleotide sequence: TGTGCCAGTAGTATAGAAGGGTCGTTCCGCACTGAAGCTTTCTTT.